Sequencing of this TCR beta chain was carried out in a study of T cells in Graves' hyperthyroidism and ophthalmopathy. This clonotype has ten or more counts. Trimming took off 1 base at V and 5 bases at J, with 11 bases between the two ends. The CDR3 is 14 amino acids. Per the germline V gene, CDR1 is SEHNR and CDR2 is FQNEAQ (reference sequence). Lactation, pregnancy, other autoimmune disease or uncontrolled infection led to exclusion of patients. Amplification yielded TCR beta CDR3 regions, with RNA transcripts as the source. The HTBI primer set served for first-round RT-PCR of the TCR CDR3. TCRdb recomputed calls from the multiplex PCR reads with MiXCR, one row per CDR3 protein. The repertoire holds about 360,000 distinct CDR3 sequences, about 14% seen once, with around 20% in the top ten.

J is TRBJ2-5 and V is TRBV7-9; tentative D call: TRBD2 (5 bases). Sequencing used blood. The clonotype comes from a man aged 30 to 45 with Graves' hyperthyroidism that later progressed to Graves' ophthalmopathy. The CDR3, as DNA: TGTGCCAGCAGCTTAGTCATCCCGGGGGAGACCCAGTACTTC. As protein: CASSLVIPGETQYF.